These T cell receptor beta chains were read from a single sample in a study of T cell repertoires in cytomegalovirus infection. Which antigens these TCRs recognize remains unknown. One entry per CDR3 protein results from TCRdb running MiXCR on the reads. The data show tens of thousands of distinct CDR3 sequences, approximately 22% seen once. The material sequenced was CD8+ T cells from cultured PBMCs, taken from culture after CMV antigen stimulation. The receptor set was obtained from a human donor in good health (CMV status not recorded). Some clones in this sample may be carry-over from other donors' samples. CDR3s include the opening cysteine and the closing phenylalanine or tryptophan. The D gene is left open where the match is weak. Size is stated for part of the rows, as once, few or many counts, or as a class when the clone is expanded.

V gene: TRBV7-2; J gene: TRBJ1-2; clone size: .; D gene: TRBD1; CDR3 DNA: TGTGCCAGCAGCCAATGGGGACAGGGGTGGCAACCTGGCTACACCTTC; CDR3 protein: CASSQWGQGWQPGYTF
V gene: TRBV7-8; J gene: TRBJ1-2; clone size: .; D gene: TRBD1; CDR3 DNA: TGTGCCAGCAGCTTCCGTGGGGACAGTAAAGACTATGGCTACACCTTC; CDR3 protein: CASSFRGDSKDYGYTF
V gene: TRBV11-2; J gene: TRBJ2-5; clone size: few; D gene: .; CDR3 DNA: TGTGCCAGCGGCTTAGCAGGGCCTCAAGAGACCCAGTACTTC; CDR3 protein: CASGLAGPQETQYF
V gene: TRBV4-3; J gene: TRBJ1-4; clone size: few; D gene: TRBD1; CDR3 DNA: TGCGCCAGCAGCCGGAGCGCCCAGGGGGCTCGGGAAAAACTGTTTTTT; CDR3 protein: CASSRSAQGAREKLFF
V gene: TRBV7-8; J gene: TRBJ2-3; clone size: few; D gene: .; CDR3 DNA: TGTGCCAGCAGCGACCCAATGGGCCCCCAGAGGGATACGCAGTATTTT; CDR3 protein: CASSDPMGPQRDTQYF
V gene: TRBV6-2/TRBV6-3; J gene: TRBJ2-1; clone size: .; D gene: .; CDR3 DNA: TGTGCCAGTGGAGCGGGCGCCTACAATGAGCAGTTCTTC; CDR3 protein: CASGAGAYNEQFF
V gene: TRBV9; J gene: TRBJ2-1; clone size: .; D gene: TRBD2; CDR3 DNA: TGTGCCAGCAGCCCAGGGGCGGGGGGGCCCTATGAGCAGTTCTTC; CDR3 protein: CASSPGAGGPYEQFF
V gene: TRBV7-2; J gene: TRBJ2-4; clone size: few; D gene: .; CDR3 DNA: TGTGCCAGCAGCTTAGAGGAGATGGTGCTAGCCAAAAACATTCAGTACTTC; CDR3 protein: CASSLEEMVLAKNIQYF
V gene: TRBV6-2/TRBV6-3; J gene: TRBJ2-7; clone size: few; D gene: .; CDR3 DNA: TGTGCCAGCAGTTACTCAGGCGGGACTCCCAAGGTCGAGCAGTACTTC; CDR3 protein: CASSYSGGTPKVEQYF
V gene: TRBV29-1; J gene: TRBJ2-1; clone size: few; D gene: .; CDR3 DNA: TGCAGCGTTGAAAGGGGGTTCGGTGAGCAGTTCTTC; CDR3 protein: CSVERGFGEQFF
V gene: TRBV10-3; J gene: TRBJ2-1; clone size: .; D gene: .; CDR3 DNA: TGTGCCATCAGTGAGTCCCGGGAGTTCTACAATGAGCAGTTCTTC; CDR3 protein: CAISESREFYNEQFF
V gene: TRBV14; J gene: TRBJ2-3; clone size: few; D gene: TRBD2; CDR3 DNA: TGTGCCAGCAGTCGAGGAGCGGGGGGCATAGATACGCAGTATTTT; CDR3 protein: CASSRGAGGIDTQYF
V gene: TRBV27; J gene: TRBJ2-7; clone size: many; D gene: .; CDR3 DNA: TGTGCCAGCAGTCCAGCCGAGGGCTCCTACGAGCAGTACTTC; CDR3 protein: CASSPAEGSYEQYF
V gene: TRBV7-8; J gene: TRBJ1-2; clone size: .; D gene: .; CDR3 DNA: TGTGCCAGCAGCTTGGCCGGGACGGAGTCGAACTATGGCTACACCTTC; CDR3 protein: CASSLAGTESNYGYTF
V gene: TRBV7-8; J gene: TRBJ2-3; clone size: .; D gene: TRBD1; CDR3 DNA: TGTGCCAGCATTTTACAGGGGGCGCGGGCAGATACGCAGTATTTT; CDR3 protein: CASILQGARADTQYF
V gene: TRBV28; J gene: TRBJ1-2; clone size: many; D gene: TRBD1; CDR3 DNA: TGTGCCAGCAGTTTACCGGGACAGAGGTTGTATGGCTACACCTTC; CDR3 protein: CASSLPGQRLYGYTF
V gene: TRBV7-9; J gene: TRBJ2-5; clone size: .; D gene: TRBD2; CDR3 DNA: TGTGCCAGCAGCCAAGCCTCGGGGGGAAAAGCGAGAGAGACCCAGTACTTC; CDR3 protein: CASSQASGGKARETQYF
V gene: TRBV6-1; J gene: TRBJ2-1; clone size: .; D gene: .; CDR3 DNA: TGTGCCAGCAGTCCCATGGGAAAAGGGGGTAGGGATGAGCAGTTCTTC; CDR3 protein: CASSPMGKGGRDEQFF
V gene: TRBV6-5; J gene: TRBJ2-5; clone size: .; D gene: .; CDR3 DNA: TGTGCCAGCAGTTCCCCCCGAGGCCCCGAGAGTCCCCAGTACTTC; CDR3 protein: CASSSPRGPESPQYF
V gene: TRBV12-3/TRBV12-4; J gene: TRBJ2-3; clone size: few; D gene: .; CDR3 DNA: TGTGCCAGCAGTTTAGGAACCAGGGATGGAAGGTATTTT; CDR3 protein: CASSLGTRDGRYF
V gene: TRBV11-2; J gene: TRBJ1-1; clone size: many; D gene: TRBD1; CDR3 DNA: TGTGCCAGCAGCCTTTGGACAGGGAACTTAAACACTGAAGCTTTCTTT; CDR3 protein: CASSLWTGNLNTEAFF
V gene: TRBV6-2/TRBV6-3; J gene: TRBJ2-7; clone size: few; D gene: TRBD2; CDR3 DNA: TGTGCCAGCAGTTTGGGAGGGACCGAGCAGTACTTC; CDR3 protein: CASSLGGTEQYF
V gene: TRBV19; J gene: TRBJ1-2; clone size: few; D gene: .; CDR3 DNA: TGTGCCAGTAGTATGATGGAGGCCCACTATGGCTACACCTTC; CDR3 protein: CASSMMEAHYGYTF
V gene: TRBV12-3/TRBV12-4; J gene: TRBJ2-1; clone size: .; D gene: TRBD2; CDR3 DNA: TGTGCCAGCAGCCCTGCCAGCGGGGGCTTGAAGATCCACAATGAGCAGTTCTTC; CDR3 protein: CASSPASGGLKIHNEQFF
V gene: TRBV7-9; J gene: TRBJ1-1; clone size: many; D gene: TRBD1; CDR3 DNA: TGTGCCAGCAGTCCACAGGGGAGCACTGAAGCTTTCTTT; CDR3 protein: CASSPQGSTEAFF
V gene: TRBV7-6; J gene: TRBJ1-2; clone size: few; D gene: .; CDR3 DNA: TGTGCCAGCAGCTTAGAGTGGGGATCGAGCACGGAACCAGACTTC; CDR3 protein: CASSLEWGSSTEPDF
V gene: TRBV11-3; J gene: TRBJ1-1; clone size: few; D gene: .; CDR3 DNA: TGTGCCAGCAGCTACCTAAAAGGGTCTCAAGCTTTCTTT; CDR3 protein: CASSYLKGSQAFF
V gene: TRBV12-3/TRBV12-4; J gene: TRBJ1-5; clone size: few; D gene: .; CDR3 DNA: TGTGCCAGCAGTTCCAGGGTAGGACAGCCCCAGCATTTT; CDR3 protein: CASSSRVGQPQHF
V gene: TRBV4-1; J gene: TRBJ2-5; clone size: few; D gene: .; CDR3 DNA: TGCGCCAGCAGCCAAGATCAGGCCTCCAGAGGAGAGACCCAGTACTTC; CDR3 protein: CASSQDQASRGETQYF
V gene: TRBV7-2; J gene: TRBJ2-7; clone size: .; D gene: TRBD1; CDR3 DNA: TGTGCCAGCAGCTTCGGGACAGGGACCTACGAGCAGTACTTC; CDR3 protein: CASSFGTGTYEQYF
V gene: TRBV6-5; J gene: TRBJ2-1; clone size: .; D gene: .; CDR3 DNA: TGTGCCAGCAGTAACCCGGGCGGGTCTTACAATGAGCAGTTCTTC; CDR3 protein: CASSNPGGSYNEQFF